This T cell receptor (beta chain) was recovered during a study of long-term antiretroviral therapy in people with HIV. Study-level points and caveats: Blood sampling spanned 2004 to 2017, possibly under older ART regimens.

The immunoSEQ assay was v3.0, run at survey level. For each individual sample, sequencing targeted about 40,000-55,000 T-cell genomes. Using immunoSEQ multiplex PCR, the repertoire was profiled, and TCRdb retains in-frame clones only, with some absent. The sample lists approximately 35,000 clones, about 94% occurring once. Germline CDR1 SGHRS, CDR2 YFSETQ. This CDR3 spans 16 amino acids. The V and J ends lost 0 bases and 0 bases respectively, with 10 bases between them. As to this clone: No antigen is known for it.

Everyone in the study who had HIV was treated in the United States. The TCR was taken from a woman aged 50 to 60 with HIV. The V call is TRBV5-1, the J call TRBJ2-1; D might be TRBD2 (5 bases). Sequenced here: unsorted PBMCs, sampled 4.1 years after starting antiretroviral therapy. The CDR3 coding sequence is TGCGCCAGCAGCTTGGCTGGGAGCGGCTCCTACAATGAGCAGTTCTTC. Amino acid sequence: CASSLAGSGSYNEQFF.